A single T cell receptor beta chain is shown here with its context. It lacks a known antigen. Per-nucleotide qualities are absent, and no much larger clonotype sits a single base away. This sample was included in a study of shared T cell receptors in the human thymus (dated by TCRdb to about 2021). About the investigation overall: The study investigated the way shared, self-reactive T-cell receptor alpha chains are produced in the human thymus.

The library was made by the immunoSEQ multiplex PCR assay. TCRdb carries this immuneACCESS record with in-frame sequences only. Its versions omit some clonotypes, under half of them owing to an unresolved V gene in the studies checked, with the rest unexplained. This sample is represented by some 760,000 clones; approximately 83% of them were singletons. The ten largest clones represent approximately 0.01% of the sample. The germline V gene specifies SGHTA as CDR1 and FQGNSA as CDR2. V is shortened by 1 base, J by 4 bases, and the region joining them spans 22 bases. Inclusive of the bounding cysteine and phenylalanine, the CDR3 is 18 residues long. Here the CDR3 DNA is all that survives: 54 bases in frame from base 1. The data were also submitted as part of a second study, on human thymus T cells. The second study, in turn, reports: In Finland, the donors were immunologically healthy infants who were having open corrective cardiac surgery for congenital heart defects. Thymus tissue was obtained as surgical resects removed during corrective cardiac surgery. Biased V and J gene segment usage appeared to be present in both thymic and peripheral blood repertoires. The related research reported highly overlapping thymic TCR repertoires among unrelated individuals. The study used roughly eight infant thymus samples plus four related peripheral blood samples to characterize TCR alpha and beta repertoires. Donor ages ranged from 7 to 244 days, and the cohort comprised over five male and two female infants. After being mechanically released from the tissue, thymocytes were kept at -70 degrees C in pellets of about 9.5-30 million cells. A QIAsymphony instrument was used to extract genomic DNA from frozen cell pellets. TCRB and TCRAD loci were amplified from a standardized quantity of quality-controlled genomic DNA using the immunoSEQ multiplex PCR assay. The amplicons covered the V(D)J region and were long enough to include the CDR3 and to identify the V and J genes. Amplicon sequencing was performed on an Illumina platform through the commercial immunoSEQ service. Primer bias and sequencing errors were corrected as previously described, and TCRAD and TCRB definitions were based on the IMGT database. The repertoires were analysed using immunoSEQ Analyzer 3.0 and VDJTools for basic statistics, V/J segment usage, diversity estimates, rarefaction and pairwise overlap. Diversity was estimated using the Chao1, ChaoE, Efron-Thisted, Shannon and inverse Simpson indices, and was also estimated on datasets down-sampled to the size of the smallest sample. Repertoire overlap was assessed by strict matching of CDR3 nucleotide sequence, V gene and J gene, and clustering was done by Jaccard-based multidimensional scaling. On average, approximately 860,000 unique TCRB clonotypes were obtained from thymus samples, compared with 70,000 to 100,000 from blood samples.

The V and J genes are TRBV7-2 and TRBJ1-1; no D segment can be confidently identified. The sequence derives from a girl in the first two years of life with a congenital heart defect. Donor details come from another sample of the same person, matched by shared clones. Sequenced: thymocytes. The CDR3 protein: CASSLDGSRLNTGTEAFF. The DNA sequence reads TGTGCCAGCAGCTTAGATGGCAGCCGCCTCAACACGGGCACTGAAGCTTTCTTT.